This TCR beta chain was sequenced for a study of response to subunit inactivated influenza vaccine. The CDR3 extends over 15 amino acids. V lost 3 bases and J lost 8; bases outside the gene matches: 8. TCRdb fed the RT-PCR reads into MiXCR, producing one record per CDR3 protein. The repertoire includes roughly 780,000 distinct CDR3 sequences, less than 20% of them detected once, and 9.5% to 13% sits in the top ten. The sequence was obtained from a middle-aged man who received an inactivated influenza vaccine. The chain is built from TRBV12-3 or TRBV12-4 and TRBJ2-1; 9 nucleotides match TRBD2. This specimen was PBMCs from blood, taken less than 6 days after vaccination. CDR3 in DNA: TGTGCCAGCAGTTTGGTGCGGGGGGGCCTGGATGAGCAGTTCTTC. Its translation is CASSLVRGGLDEQFF.